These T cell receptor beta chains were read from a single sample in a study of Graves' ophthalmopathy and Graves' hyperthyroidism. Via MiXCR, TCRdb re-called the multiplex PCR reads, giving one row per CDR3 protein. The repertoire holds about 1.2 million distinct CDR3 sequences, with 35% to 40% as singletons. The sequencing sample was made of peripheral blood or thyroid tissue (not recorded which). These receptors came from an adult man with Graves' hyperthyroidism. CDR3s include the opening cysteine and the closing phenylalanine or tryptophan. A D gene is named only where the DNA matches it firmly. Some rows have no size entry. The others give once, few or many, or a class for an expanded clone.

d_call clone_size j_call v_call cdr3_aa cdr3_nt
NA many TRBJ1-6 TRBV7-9 CASTTLRSPLHF TGTGCCAGCACCACCCTCCGTTCACCCCTCCACTTT
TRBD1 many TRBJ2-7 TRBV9 CASSVGRDSSYEQYF TGTGCCAGCAGCGTGGGCCGGGACAGCTCCTACGAGCAGTACTTC
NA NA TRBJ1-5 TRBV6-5 CASRQRRDNNQPQHF TGTGCCAGCAGGCAACGAAGGGACAACAATCAGCCCCAGCATTTT
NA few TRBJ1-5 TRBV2 CASTPYRVGNQPQHF TGTGCCAGCACACCCTACAGGGTTGGCAATCAGCCCCAGCATTTT
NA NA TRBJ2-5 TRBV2 CAGKWAFGETQYF TGTGCCGGCAAGTGGGCCTTCGGGGAGACCCAGTACTTC
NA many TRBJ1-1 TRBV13 CASSLRRATEAFF TGTGCCAGCAGCCTTCGTAGGGCCACTGAAGCTTTCTTT
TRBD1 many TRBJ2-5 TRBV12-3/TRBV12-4 CASSLGDRSQETQYF TGTGCCAGCAGTTTAGGGGACAGGTCACAAGAGACCCAGTACTTC
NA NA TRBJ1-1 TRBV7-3 CASSHDTSNEAFF TGTGCCAGCAGCCATGACACCTCTAATGAAGCTTTCTTT
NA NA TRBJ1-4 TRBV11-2 CASSLTVPNEKLFF TGTGCCAGCAGCTTGACAGTACCCAATGAAAAACTGTTTTTT
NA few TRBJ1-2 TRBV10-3 CAISESRAEGGYTF TGCGCCATCAGTGAGTCGAGGGCAGAGGGGGGCTACACCTTC
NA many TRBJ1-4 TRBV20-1 CSAREAGKKFF TGCAGTGCTAGAGAGGCAGGGAAAAAGTTTTTT
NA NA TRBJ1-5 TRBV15 CATSREGVEHF TGTGCCACCAGCAGAGAAGGGGTCGAGCATTTT
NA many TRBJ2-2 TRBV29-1 CSVRMGGGTGELFF TGCAGCGTTCGCATGGGGGGAGGCACCGGGGAGCTGTTTTTT
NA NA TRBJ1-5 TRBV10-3 CAISWDEYQPQHF TGTGCCATCAGTTGGGACGAATATCAGCCCCAGCATTTT
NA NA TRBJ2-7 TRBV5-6 CASSLKVKRAYEQYF TGTGCCAGCAGCTTGAAGGTTAAGCGAGCCTACGAGCAGTACTTC
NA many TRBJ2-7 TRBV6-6 CASSGAGDEQYF TGTGCCAGCAGTGGGGCAGGGGACGAGCAGTACTTC
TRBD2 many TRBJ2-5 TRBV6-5 CATRGGTSGNWETQYF TGTGCCACCAGAGGAGGGACTAGCGGGAATTGGGAGACCCAGTACTTC
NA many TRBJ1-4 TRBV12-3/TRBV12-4 CASSSNRNEKLFF TGTGCCAGCAGTTCAAACAGAAATGAAAAACTGTTTTTT
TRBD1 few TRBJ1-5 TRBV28 CASSFWAGQGINQPQHF TGTGCCAGCAGTTTTTGGGCGGGACAGGGGATCAATCAGCCCCAGCATTTT
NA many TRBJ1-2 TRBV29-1 CSVGPPKGPYGYTF TGCAGCGTTGGTCCCCCTAAGGGCCCCTATGGCTACACCTTC
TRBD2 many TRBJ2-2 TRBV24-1 CATSDRLAGKNTGELFF TGTGCCACCAGTGATCGACTAGCGGGCAAGAACACCGGGGAGCTGTTTTTT
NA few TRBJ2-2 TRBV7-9 CASSPIGWTGELFF TGTGCCAGCAGCCCGATCGGGTGGACCGGGGAGCTGTTTTTT
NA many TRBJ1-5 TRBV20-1 CSARVQRQPQHF TGCAGTGCTAGAGTACAAAGGCAGCCCCAGCATTTT
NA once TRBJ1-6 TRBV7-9 CASSQGTALRDSPLHF TGTGCCAGCAGCCAAGGGACGGCCCTTAGGGATTCACCCCTCCACTTT
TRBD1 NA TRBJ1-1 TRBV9 CASSPRTGLTEAFF TGTGCCAGCAGCCCCCGGACAGGGCTCACTGAAGCTTTCTTT
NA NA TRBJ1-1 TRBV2 CASSDGTGEAFF TGTGCCAGCAGCGACGGGACCGGCGAAGCTTTCTTT
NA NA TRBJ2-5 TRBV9 CASSGNVATQETQNF TGTGCCAGCAGCGGAAATGTGGCAACCCAAGAGACCCAGAACTTC
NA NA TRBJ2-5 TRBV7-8 CASSLRRLVGETQYF TGTGCCAGCAGCTTACGCCGACTAGTAGGGGAGACCCAGTACTTC
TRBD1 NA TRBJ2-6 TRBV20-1 CSAHGTVGPPGANVLTF TGCAGTGCTCACGGGACAGTGGGGCCCCCTGGGGCCAACGTCCTGACTTTC
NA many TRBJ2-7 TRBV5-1 CASSSYRDTNYEQYF TGCGCCAGCAGCTCCTACCGGGACACTAACTACGAGCAGTACTTC
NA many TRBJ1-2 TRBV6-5 CASSLTLSVGYTF TGTGCCAGCAGTCTTACGTTGTCTGTTGGCTACACCTTC